A selection of T cell receptor beta chains follows, all from one sample in a study of OX40 agonist ivuxolimab in advanced cancers. Using immunoSEQ multiplex PCR, the repertoire was profiled, and TCRdb retains in-frame clones only, with some absent. The data show roughly 60,000 clones, approximately 90% seen once. The source material was CD4+ or CD8+ T cells sorted from blood, sampled in a trial of the OX40 agonist ivuxolimab. All receptors come from an adult with an advanced solid tumor such as melanoma, head and neck, liver or kidney cancer. Each CDR3 is given with its conserved first and last residue. Each record gives: clone size, V gene, J gene, D gene, CDR3 DNA, CDR3 protein. A D gene is named only where the DNA matches it firmly. Only some rows state a clone size, as once, few, many or a class for expanded clones.

-	TRBV7-9	TRBJ1-2	-	TGTGCCAGCAGCTTATCTGAATTGGGTGGCTACACCTTC	CASSLSELGGYTF
-	TRBV4-1	TRBJ1-2	TRBD1	TGCGCCAGCAGCCAACTGGGACAGGGACCATATGGCTACACCTTC	CASSQLGQGPYGYTF
-	TRBV10-3	TRBJ1-3	-	TGTGCCATCAGTGATACGAGATCCTCTGGAAACACCATATATTTT	CAISDTRSSGNTIYF
-	TRBV5-1	TRBJ2-7	TRBD1	TGCGCCAGCAGCCAGTTCGGGACAGGGGCAGACGAGCAGTACTTC	CASSQFGTGADEQYF
-	TRBV11-3	TRBJ2-1	-	TGTGCCAGCAGCAGTCTAGTGGGTGAGCAGTTCTTC	CASSSLVGEQFF
-	TRBV29-1	TRBJ2-1	TRBD1	TGCAGCGTTCAATCGGGACAGAGAAGCTCCTACAATGAGCAGTTCTTC	CSVQSGQRSSYNEQFF
-	TRBV5-6	TRBJ1-1	TRBD1	TGTGCCAGCAGCTTGGGCCGGACAGGCACTGAAGCTTTCTTT	CASSLGRTGTEAFF
-	TRBV4-1	TRBJ2-3	-	TGCGCCAGCAGCCAAGATCACGGAATCACAGATACGCAGTATTTT	CASSQDHGITDTQYF
-	TRBV19	TRBJ1-1	-	TGTGCCAGTAGTATTTTGTCAGGAAGGAAGAACACTGAAGCTTTCTTT	CASSILSGRKNTEAFF
once	TRBV5-6	TRBJ1-2	-	TGTGCCAGCAGCTTGGAGGGCGTGCCGGGGTCTAACTATGGCTACACCTTC	CASSLEGVPGSNYGYTF
once	TRBV19	TRBJ2-1	TRBD1	TGTGCCAGTAGTAACATCGGACAGGGATCGAATGAGCAGTTCTTC	CASSNIGQGSNEQFF
-	TRBV19	TRBJ1-5	-	TGTGCCAGTACGAGAGATCCTTACCTTAGCAATCAGCCCCAGCATTTT	CASTRDPYLSNQPQHF
-	TRBV30	TRBJ1-3	TRBD1	TGTGCCTGGAGTCGGGACAGGGGAACAAACACCATATATTTT	CAWSRDRGTNTIYF
-	TRBV6-1	TRBJ1-1	-	TGTGCCAGCAGTGAAGGGGCGAGGGTGAACACTGAAGCTTTCTTT	CASSEGARVNTEAFF
-	TRBV7-2	TRBJ2-3	-	TGTGCCAGCAGCTTAGAAAGTTGGACAGTTCCCCCTACGCAGTATTTT	CASSLESWTVPPTQYF
-	TRBV6-1	TRBJ1-4	-	TGTGCCAGCAGGGTAACTCATGCAACTAATGAAAAACTGTTTTTT	CASRVTHATNEKLFF
few	TRBV28	TRBJ1-2	-	TGTGCCAGCACCCTGGGAGGGTCTAACTATGGCTACACCTTC	CASTLGGSNYGYTF
-	TRBV7-2	TRBJ2-3	TRBD2	TGTGCCAGCAGCTTGCTTCTAGCGGGAACTTCTAGCACAGATACGCAGTATTTT	CASSLLLAGTSSTDTQYF
-	TRBV18	TRBJ1-3	-	TGTGCCAGCTCACCACGAACCCTGGGGGACACCATATATTTT	CASSPRTLGDTIYF
-	TRBV5-1	TRBJ1-1	-	TGCGCCAGCAGCTTTCGGGGGAACACTGAAGCTTTCTTT	CASSFRGNTEAFF
-	TRBV6-5	TRBJ1-2	-	TGTGCCAGCAGTTATGATCGGGGTGCGAGCTATGGCTACACCTTC	CASSYDRGASYGYTF
-	TRBV29-1	TRBJ2-1	-	TGCAGCGTTAGGAGGTCGGGGAGGACTGGAAATGAGCAGTTCTTC	CSVRRSGRTGNEQFF
-	TRBV6-5	TRBJ2-7	TRBD1	TGTGCCAGCAGTTACTCGTCGGGACAGGGAAGCTACGAGCAGTACTTC	CASSYSSGQGSYEQYF
-	TRBV11-3	TRBJ2-7	TRBD2	TGTGCCAGCAGCATCATGCCGGGGGGCGAGCAGTACTTC	CASSIMPGGEQYF
-	TRBV19	TRBJ2-2	TRBD2	TGTGCCACCAAGGGGACAAGCGGGAGGGCGAAGGGCGGGGAGCTGTTTTTT	CATKGTSGRAKGGELFF
-	TRBV29-1	TRBJ1-1	-	TGCAGCGCCACTCGGGTCGCCACTGAAGCTTTCTTT	CSATRVATEAFF
-	TRBV27	TRBJ1-2	-	TGTGCCAGCAGTCCCGACAGTTATGGCTACACCTTC	CASSPDSYGYTF
few	TRBV5-4	TRBJ1-2	-	TGTGCCAGCACCCTGAGCGGGTACGGCTACACCTTC	CASTLSGYGYTF
-	TRBV2	TRBJ2-7	-	TGTGCCAGCAGTGGACAGCCCTACGAGCAGTACTTC	CASSGQPYEQYF
few	TRBV18	TRBJ2-1	-	TGTGCCAGCTCACCACCTCTTGCGGAGGACCACCACAATGAGCAGTTCTTC	CASSPPLAEDHHNEQFF
-	TRBV30	TRBJ1-1	-	TGTGCCTGGAGTGTGTGGCAGGGCGCCTTCATGAACACTGAAGCTTTCTTT	CAWSVWQGAFMNTEAFF
-	TRBV2	TRBJ2-7	-	TGTGCCAGCAGTGAGCTAGGGGTAAGCTCCTACGAGCAGTACTTC	CASSELGVSSYEQYF
-	TRBV9	TRBJ2-7	-	TGTGCCAGCAGCGTAGCACAGGTCTCCGGGGAGCAGTACTTC	CASSVAQVSGEQYF
few	TRBV28	TRBJ1-1	-	TGTGCCAGCTGGTCAGAGAACACTGAAGCTTTCTTT	CASWSENTEAFF
-	TRBV6-6	TRBJ2-7	-	TGTGCCAGCAGTTACTCGGGGGGTAAGGACGAGCAGTACTTC	CASSYSGGKDEQYF
-	TRBV6-6	TRBJ1-5	-	TGTGCCAGCAGGGCCCTTGGGGTAGGGGGTCAGCCCCAGCATTTT	CASRALGVGGQPQHF
-	TRBV11-3	TRBJ2-1	TRBD2	TGTGCCAGCAGCTTAGAGGGACTAGCGAGTTACAATGAGCAGTTCTTC	CASSLEGLASYNEQFF
-	TRBV2	TRBJ2-3	-	TGTGCCAGCAGCGTCCTCGTCGCGGTTTTT	CASSVLVAVF
-	TRBV11-2	TRBJ1-2	TRBD1	TGTGCCAGCAGCCTCCGGGACAGGGCTAACTATGGCTACACCTTC	CASSLRDRANYGYTF
-	TRBV7-9	TRBJ1-2	-	TGTGCCAGCAGCTTAGAGGTCAGGGGCTACACCTTC	CASSLEVRGYTF
once	TRBV5-5	TRBJ1-5	TRBD1	TGTGCCAGCAGCGTAACCGGGACAGGGTCTCAGCCCCAGCATTTT	CASSVTGTGSQPQHF
-	TRBV6-5	TRBJ2-7	TRBD1	TGTGCCAGCAAAGATACAGGGGGTCCCTACGAGCAGTACTTC	CASKDTGGPYEQYF
once	TRBV29-1	TRBJ2-1	-	TGCAGCGCCCTGGTTAATGAGCAGTTCTTC	CSALVNEQFF
-	TRBV19	TRBJ2-7	TRBD1	TGTGCCAGTAGTTTCCAACCGGGACAGGTAATCTACGAGCAGTACTTC	CASSFQPGQVIYEQYF
-	TRBV10-2	TRBJ2-2	-	TGCGCCAGCAGTGAAAACTGGGGGGTAACCGGGGAGCTGTTTTTT	CASSENWGVTGELFF
-	TRBV10-3	TRBJ2-7	TRBD1	TGTGCCATCAGTATTTCGACAGGGGAAAGCGAGCAGTACTTC	CAISISTGESEQYF
-	TRBV27	TRBJ2-2	-	TGTGCCAGCAGTTTATCGCCGGAGCTAGGGCGGGCCGGGGAGCTGTTTTTT	CASSLSPELGRAGELFF
once	TRBV7-2	TRBJ1-5	-	TGTGCCAGCAGCTTAGGGGGCGGTCATCAGCCCCAGCATTTT	CASSLGGGHQPQHF
-	TRBV27	TRBJ2-1	-	TGTGCCAGCAGTTCCCCCATCGCAGGGACCGAGCAGTTCTTC	CASSSPIAGTEQFF
-	TRBV10-1	TRBJ2-7	TRBD1	TGCGCCAGCAGCCTTCTCAGGGGGCCGTACGAGCAGTACTTC	CASSLLRGPYEQYF
-	TRBV7-2	TRBJ2-3	-	TGTGCCAGCAGCCCCGCCTCAAATAAAGATACGCAGTATTTT	CASSPASNKDTQYF
-	TRBV19	TRBJ2-7	-	TGTGCCAGTAGTATATATTTGGGCCTACTCTACGAGCAGTACTTC	CASSIYLGLLYEQYF
-	TRBV30	TRBJ2-1	TRBD2	TGTGCCTGGGCAGGACTAGCGGCGTACAATGAGCAGTTCTTC	CAWAGLAAYNEQFF
-	TRBV4-2	TRBJ2-2	-	TGTGCCAGCAGCCAAGATCGGCGGGCCGACACCGGGGAGCTGTTTTTT	CASSQDRRADTGELFF